What follows is one T cell receptor (beta chain) and its context. The data were obtained in a study of blood T cell repertoires in COVID-19. Study processing details: Estimation of nucleated cell counts relied on the amplification of reference gene primers. Measured with immunoSEQ multiplex PCR; TCRdb has only the in-frame clones, and not every one. The V and J calls and clone size are taken from that table; D and trimming were inferred from the DNA. The data contain fewer than 200,000 clones, about 83% of them singletons. Trimming removed 8 bases from V and 3 bases from J; junction bases left unmatched: 6. There are 14 residues in the CDR3. Germline V lookup: CDR1 WSHSY, CDR2 SAAADI.

Sequenced material: peripheral blood. The TCR originated in a man aged 35 to 55 who had recovered from COVID-19. This chain connects TRBV10-2 to TRBJ1-3; 8 positions match TRBD1. The DNA of the CDR3 is TGCGCCAGCCGACAGGGGACCGGTGGAAACACCATATATTTT. Translation: CASRQGTGGNTIYF.